A few counts support the clone carrying this T cell receptor beta chain. These data originate in a study of T-cell memory formation after mild COVID-19. Study-wide background: Largely, TCR clusters stayed within a single donor.

V was pared by 3 bases and J by 12 bases, with 17 bases between. The germline CDR1 and CDR2 sequences are SGHTA and FQGNSA. This CDR3 is built from 13 residues. TCRdb passed the 5' RACE reads through MiXCR, listing each CDR3 protein once. The sample has just under 550,000 distinct CDR3 sequences; roughly 20% are singletons. Sequenced input: PBMCs or a T cell subset sorted from them (not recorded which). This receptor was identified in an adult woman who had mild COVID-19 (a few samples of this study predate the infection). Cell type and time point are not known. The V call is TRBV7-2, the J call TRBJ2-5; D uncertain. CDR3 nucleotide sequence: TGTGCCAGCAGCTTGAGTTCATTTGGATTCAAGTACTTC. Amino acids: CASSLSSFGFKYF.